This T cell receptor (beta chain) was identified during a study of PD-L1 blockade in urothelial cancer. Study in general: Atezolizumab at 1,200 mg intravenously every 3 weeks was started by patients in the mid-2010s. Prior chemotherapy ranged from 0 to 3 regimens per patient. It was at 3 weeks (second dose) and 6 weeks after treatment start that blood was analyzed.

The CDR3 covers 18 residues. V shed 4 bases, J shed 6 bases, and the junction held 17 bases outside the gene matches. Germline CDR1 reads WNHNN; CDR2 reads SYGVQD (reference sequence). The data were produced by immunoSEQ multiplex PCR, yet TCRdb's version contains in-frame clones alone and is incomplete. The sample yields tens of thousands of clones, 80% to 85% seen once. The sample's time point: pretreatment peripheral blood. Sample: PBMCs, taken around atezolizumab (anti-PD-L1) treatment. V is TRBV10-1 and J is TRBJ2-1; 8 nucleotides align to TRBD2. The sequence was collected from a man in his sixties with urothelial cancer. The DNA for the CDR3 is TGCGCCAGCAGTGTTTTGCGCCTGAATATAGCGGGAACCAATGAGCAGTTCTTC. Amino acid sequence: CASSVLRLNIAGTNEQFF.